The rows below give T cell receptor beta chains drawn from one sample of a study of blood T cells in healthy people across ages. From the 5' RACE reads, TCRdb called clonotypes with MiXCR, one entry per CDR3 protein. The sample shows some 790,000 distinct CDR3 sequences, 29% of them seen only once. The specimen sequenced was blood. The source of these receptors is a woman of 80 years or more in good health. Both conserved end residues are part of each CDR3. Fields, in order: J gene, D gene, clone size, V gene, CDR3 DNA, CDR3 protein. A D gene is named only where the DNA matches it firmly. Size is omitted from some rows. Given values are once, few, many or a class for expanded clones.

TRBJ1-4 . many TRBV7-2 TGTGCCAGCAGCTTCGGGGCAGCTAATGAAAAACTGTTTTTT CASSFGAANEKLFF
TRBJ2-5 . many TRBV7-2 TGTGCCAGCAGTCCGGGACTCCCTCCCCTAGCCCAGTACTTC CASSPGLPPLAQYF
TRBJ2-7 . many TRBV29-1 TGCAGCGCCGCAATTTCCTACGAGCAGTACTTC CSAAISYEQYF
TRBJ1-5 TRBD1 few TRBV6-1 TGTGCCAGCAGGAGGGGGGCGGGGACAGGGTACAATCAGCCCCAGCATTTT CASRRGAGTGYNQPQHF
TRBJ2-1 . . TRBV6-6 TGTGCCAGCAGTTACGTGGCGGGGAGCTCCTACAATGAGCAGTTCTTC CASSYVAGSSYNEQFF
TRBJ2-1 . . TRBV7-2 TGTGCCAGCACCAGTTTTCCAGAGGGTGGGCAGTTCTTC CASTSFPEGGQFF
TRBJ2-7 . many TRBV20-1 TGCAGTGCTGGAAGACAGGCCGCCTACGAGCAGTACTTC CSAGRQAAYEQYF
TRBJ2-7 TRBD2 . TRBV7-3 TGTGCCAGCAGCAGCTCGTACGGGAGGTCAACCTACGAGCAGTACTTC CASSSSYGRSTYEQYF
TRBJ2-3 . many TRBV6-2/TRBV6-3 TGTGCCAGCAGACAACTAGAGACAGATACGCAGTATTTT CASRQLETDTQYF
TRBJ1-6 . few TRBV7-9 TGTGCCAGCAGCGCCCCTAATCAGGGGTCCAATTCACCCCTCCACTTT CASSAPNQGSNSPLHF
TRBJ2-5 TRBD1 many TRBV7-9 TGTGCCAGCAGGATGACAGGGGAAGAGACCCAGTACTTC CASRMTGEETQYF
TRBJ2-2 . few TRBV5-4 TGTGCCAGCAGCCCTGGACAGAGAGACACCGGGGAGCTGTTTTTT CASSPGQRDTGELFF
TRBJ1-2 . few TRBV12-3/TRBV12-4 TGTGCCAGCAGTTTTGACGACCCGTATGGCTACACCTTC CASSFDDPYGYTF
TRBJ1-2 TRBD1 . TRBV5-6 TGTGCCAGCAGCCCAACCGGGACAGGGAACCATTATGGCTACACCTTC CASSPTGTGNHYGYTF
TRBJ1-1 . many TRBV6-2/TRBV6-3 TGTGCCAGCAGTTACACTAGGGGTGAAGCTTTCTTT CASSYTRGEAFF
TRBJ2-5 TRBD1 many TRBV7-9 TGTGCCATGAAGGGACAGGGAGAGACCCAGTACTTC CAMKGQGETQYF
TRBJ2-1 TRBD2 . TRBV12-3/TRBV12-4 TGTGCCAGCAGCTTAGCACGGAAGCGGGGGATGCAGTTCTTC CASSLARKRGMQFF
TRBJ2-7 TRBD1 . TRBV6-2/TRBV6-3 TGTGCCAGCAGTTACACGACAGGGATCCCCTACGAGCAGTACTTC CASSYTTGIPYEQYF
TRBJ2-1 TRBD2 few TRBV2 TGTGCCAGCAGTCAGGAGCGGGGACCCTACAATGAGCAGTTCTTC CASSQERGPYNEQFF
TRBJ2-3 . many TRBV7-9 TGTGCCAGCAGCTTAGGTTTTTTGTTGGGGGGCGCCTCAGATACGCAGTATTTT CASSLGFLLGGASDTQYF
TRBJ2-4 . many TRBV6-2/TRBV6-3 TGTGCCAGCGGGGGCGCGAACATTCAGTACTTC CASGGANIQYF
TRBJ2-5 TRBD2 many TRBV7-2 TGTGCCAGCAGTCCCCGGACTAGCGGGGGCCTCATGGGAGGGACCCAGTACTTC CASSPRTSGGLMGGTQYF
TRBJ2-5 TRBD1 many TRBV20-1 TGCAGTGCCTATACCGGACAGGGGATTTGGGAGACCCAGTACTTC CSAYTGQGIWETQYF
TRBJ2-1 . many TRBV7-2 TGTGCCAGCAGCCAACTAGTAGCGTCCTACAATGAGCAGTTCTTC CASSQLVASYNEQFF
TRBJ2-6 . . TRBV7-9 TGTGCCACTTCAGGGACTGGGGCCGACGTCCTGACGTTC CATSGTGADVLTF
TRBJ1-2 TRBD1 many TRBV5-1 TGCGCCAGCAGCTTCGCAGGACAGGACTATGGCTACACCTTC CASSFAGQDYGYTF
TRBJ1-2 TRBD1 many TRBV20-1 TGCAGTGCTAGGTCCGGGACAGGCGCAGCTAACTATGGCTACACCTTC CSARSGTGAANYGYTF
TRBJ2-7 . once TRBV7-2 TGTGCCAGCAGCCCGTACGGGACTCTCTACGAGCAGTACTTC CASSPYGTLYEQYF
TRBJ2-5 TRBD2 . TRBV11-2 TGTGCCAGCAGCTTAGGGACTAGCGGGGGGGTACGCCGGGAGACCCAGTACTTC CASSLGTSGGVRRETQYF
TRBJ2-7 . many TRBV5-1 TGCGCCAGCAGCTTGGTAGTCACCGAGGGCGAGCAGTACTTC CASSLVVTEGEQYF
TRBJ2-3 . few TRBV12-3/TRBV12-4 TGTGCCAGCAGTCAATACAGGGCGAGAGCAGATACGCAGTATTTT CASSQYRARADTQYF
TRBJ2-7 . once TRBV20-1 TGCAGTGCTAGAAGTCCAGGGACCGCCGAGCAGTACTTC CSARSPGTAEQYF
TRBJ1-2 . once TRBV6-1 TGTGCCAGCAGGGGTCGGGGGAACTATGACTACACCTTC CASRGRGNYDYTF
TRBJ2-2 TRBD2 . TRBV7-2 TGTGCCAGCAGCTTCGGGGTAGCGGGGTTAAGCGGCACCGGGGAGCTGTTTTTT CASSFGVAGLSGTGELFF
TRBJ2-3 . many TRBV20-1 TGCAGTGCTAGGTGGGGAACAGATACGCAGTATTTT CSARWGTDTQYF
TRBJ1-1 . . TRBV11-2 TGTGCCAGCAGCTTGCCAACGGGACAGAACACTGAAGCTTTCTTT CASSLPTGQNTEAFF
TRBJ1-2 TRBD1 many TRBV7-2 TGTGCCAGCAGCCAGGGACAGGGGATAAGGAGTGGCTACACCTTC CASSQGQGIRSGYTF
TRBJ2-7 . many TRBV20-1 TGCAGTGCTAGGGAGGGGGCATACGAGCAGTACTTC CSAREGAYEQYF
TRBJ1-1 TRBD1 . TRBV6-5 TGTGCCAGCAGTTTGCAGGGGGCTTTAGGGACTTTCTTT CASSLQGALGTFF
TRBJ2-2 TRBD1 . TRBV12-3/TRBV12-4 TGTGCCAGCAGCCTCGGGACAGGGAGGGTCGGGGAGCTGTTTTTT CASSLGTGRVGELFF
TRBJ2-1 . . TRBV6-2/TRBV6-3 TGTGCCAGCGGTTACGGGCCCCTCCGGGAGTTCTTC CASGYGPLREFF
TRBJ2-7 TRBD1 . TRBV14 TGTGCCAGCAGCCTCCCAGGCGGGACAGGGGCCCCCTACGAGCAGTACTTC CASSLPGGTGAPYEQYF
TRBJ2-3 . many TRBV4-1 TGCGCCAGCAGCAACATTGGGAGCGTGGCCTCAGATACGCAGTATTTT CASSNIGSVASDTQYF